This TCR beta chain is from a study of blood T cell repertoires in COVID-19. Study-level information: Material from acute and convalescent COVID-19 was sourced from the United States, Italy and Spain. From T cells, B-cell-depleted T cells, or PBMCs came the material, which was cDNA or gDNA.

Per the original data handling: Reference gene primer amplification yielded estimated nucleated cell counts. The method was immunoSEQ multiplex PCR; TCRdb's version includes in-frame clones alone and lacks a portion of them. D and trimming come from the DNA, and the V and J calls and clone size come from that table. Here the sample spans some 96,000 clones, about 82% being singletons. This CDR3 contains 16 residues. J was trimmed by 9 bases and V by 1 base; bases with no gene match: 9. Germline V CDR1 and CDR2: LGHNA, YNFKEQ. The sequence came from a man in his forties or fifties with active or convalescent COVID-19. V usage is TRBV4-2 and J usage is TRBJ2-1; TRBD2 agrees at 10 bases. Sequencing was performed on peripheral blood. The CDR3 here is CASSQVGAGGLGEQFF. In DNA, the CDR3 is TGTGCCAGCAGCCAAGTAGGAGCGGGAGGGTTGGGTGAGCAGTTCTTC.